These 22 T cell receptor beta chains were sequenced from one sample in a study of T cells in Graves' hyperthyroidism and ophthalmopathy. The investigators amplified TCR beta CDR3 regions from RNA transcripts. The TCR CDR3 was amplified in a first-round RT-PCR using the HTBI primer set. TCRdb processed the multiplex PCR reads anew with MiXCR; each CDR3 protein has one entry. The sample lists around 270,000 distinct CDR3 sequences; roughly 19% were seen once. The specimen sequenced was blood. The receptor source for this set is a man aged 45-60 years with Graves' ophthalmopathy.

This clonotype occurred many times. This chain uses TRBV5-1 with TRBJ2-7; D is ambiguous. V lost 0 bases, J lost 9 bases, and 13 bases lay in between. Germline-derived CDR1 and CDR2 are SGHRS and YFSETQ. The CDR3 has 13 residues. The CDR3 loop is CASSLGMSSGQYF. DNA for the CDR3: TGCGCCAGCAGCTTGGGCATGAGCTCCGGGCAGTACTTC. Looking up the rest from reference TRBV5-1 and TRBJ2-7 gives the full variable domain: KAGVTQTPRYLIKTRGQQVTLSCSPISGHRSVSWYQQTPGQGLQFLFEYFSETQRNKGNFPGRFSGRQFSNSRSEMNVSTLELGDSALYLCASSLGMSSGQYFGPGTRLTVT.

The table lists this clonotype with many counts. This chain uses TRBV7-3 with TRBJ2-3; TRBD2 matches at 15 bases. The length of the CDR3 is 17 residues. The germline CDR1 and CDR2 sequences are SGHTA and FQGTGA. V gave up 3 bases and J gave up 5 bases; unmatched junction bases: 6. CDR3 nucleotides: TGTGCCAGCAGCTTGAAGGGACTAGCGGGAGGTGGAGATACGCAGTATTTT. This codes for CASSLKGLAGGGDTQYF.

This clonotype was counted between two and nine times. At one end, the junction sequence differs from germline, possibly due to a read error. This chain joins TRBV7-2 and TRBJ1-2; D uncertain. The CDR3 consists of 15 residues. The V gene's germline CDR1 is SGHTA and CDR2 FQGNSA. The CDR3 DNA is TGCGCCAGCAGCAAAAGTCCAGGCAGCAACTATGGCTACACCTTC. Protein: CASSKSPGSNYGYTF.

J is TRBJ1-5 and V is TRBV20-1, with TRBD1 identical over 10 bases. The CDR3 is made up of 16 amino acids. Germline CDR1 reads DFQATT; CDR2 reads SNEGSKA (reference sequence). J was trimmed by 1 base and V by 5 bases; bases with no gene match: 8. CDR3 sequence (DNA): TGCAGTGCTCGAAAGGGGACAGGGGCGAGCAATCAGCCCCAGCATTTT. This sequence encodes CSARKGTGASNQPQHF.

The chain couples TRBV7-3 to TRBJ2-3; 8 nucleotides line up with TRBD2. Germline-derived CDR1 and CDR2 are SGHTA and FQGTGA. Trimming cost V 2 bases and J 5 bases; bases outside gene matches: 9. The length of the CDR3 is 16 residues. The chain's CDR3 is CASSLAGRDVRDTQYF. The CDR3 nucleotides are TGTGCCAGCAGCTTAGCCGGGAGGGATGTCAGAGATACGCAGTATTTT. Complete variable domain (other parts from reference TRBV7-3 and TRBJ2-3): GAGVSQTPSNKVTEKGKYVELRCDPISGHTALYWYRQSLGQGPEFLIYFQGTGAADDSGLPNDRFFAVRPEGSVSTLKIQRTERGDSAVYLCASSLAGRDVRDTQYFGPGTRLTVL.

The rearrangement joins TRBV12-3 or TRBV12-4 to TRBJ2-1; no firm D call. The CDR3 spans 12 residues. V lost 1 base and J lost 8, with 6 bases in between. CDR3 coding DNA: TGTGCCAGCAGTTTAGGGTACGATGAGCAGTTCTTC. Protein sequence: CASSLGYDEQFF.

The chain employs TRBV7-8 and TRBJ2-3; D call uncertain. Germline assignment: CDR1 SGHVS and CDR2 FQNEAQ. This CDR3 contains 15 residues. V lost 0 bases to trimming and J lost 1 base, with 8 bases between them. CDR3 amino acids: CASSLAFSGTDTQYF. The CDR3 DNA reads TGTGCCAGCAGCTTAGCGTTCAGCGGCACAGATACGCAGTATTTT.

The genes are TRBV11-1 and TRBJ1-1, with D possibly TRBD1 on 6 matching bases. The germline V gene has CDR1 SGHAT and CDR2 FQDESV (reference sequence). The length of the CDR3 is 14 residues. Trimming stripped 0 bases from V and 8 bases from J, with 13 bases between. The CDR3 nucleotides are TGTGCCAGCAGCTTAGCGCTTGGGACACGAGAAGCTTTCTTT. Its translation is CASSLALGTREAFF.

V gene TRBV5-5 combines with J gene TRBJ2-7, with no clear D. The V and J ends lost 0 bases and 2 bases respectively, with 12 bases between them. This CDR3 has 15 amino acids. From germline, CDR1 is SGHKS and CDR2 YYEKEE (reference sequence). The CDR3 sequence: CASSLARTGTYEQYF. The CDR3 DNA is TGTGCCAGCAGCTTGGCAAGAACTGGTACCTACGAGCAGTACTTC. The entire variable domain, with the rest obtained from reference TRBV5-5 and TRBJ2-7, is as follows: DAGVTQSPTHLIKTRGQQVTLRCSPISGHKSVSWYQQVLGQGPQFIFQYYEKEERGRGNFPDRFSARQFPNYSSELNVNALLLGDSALYLCASSLARTGTYEQYFGPGTRLTVT.

The CDR3 nucleotides are TGTGCCAGCAGTTTATGGGGTCTAGCGGGAGCTGGCGAGCAGTACTTC. As protein: CASSLWGLAGAGEQYF. The chain has TRBV28 and TRBJ2-7; 10 bases map to TRBD2. Germline CDR1 is MDHEN and CDR2 is SYDVKM. CDR3 size: 16 residues. J gave up 6 bases and V 0 bases, and 8 bases lay outside the gene matches.

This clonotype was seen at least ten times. The CDR3 DNA reads as TGTGCCAGCAGCTTAACGGCCATGAACACTGAAGCTTTCTTT. This codes for CASSLTAMNTEAFF. The rearrangement joins TRBV11-2 to TRBJ1-1, with D unclear. In germline, CDR1 is SGHAT, CDR2 FQNNGV. The CDR3 runs 14 residues. Between the trimmed V and J ends, which lost 2 bases and 0 bases, there was a span of 7 bases.

The CDR3 nucleotides read TGTGCCAGCAGCGTAGAGGCAGGGACTGGAAACACCATATATTTT. As protein: CASSVEAGTGNTIYF. V is TRBV9 and J is TRBJ1-3; TRBD1 is a possible D gene (5 bases). Germline V gene data show CDR1 as SGDLS and CDR2 as YYNGEE. This CDR3 is built from 15 residues. Deletions cut 0 bases from V and 2 bases from J, with 9 bases between. The entire variable domain, with the rest obtained from reference TRBV9 and TRBJ1-3, is as follows: DSGVTQTPKHLITATGQRVTLRCSPRSGDLSVYWYQQSLDQGLQFLIQYYNGEERAKGNILERFSAQQFPDLHSELNLSSLELGDSALYFCASSVEAGTGNTIYFGEGSWLTVV.

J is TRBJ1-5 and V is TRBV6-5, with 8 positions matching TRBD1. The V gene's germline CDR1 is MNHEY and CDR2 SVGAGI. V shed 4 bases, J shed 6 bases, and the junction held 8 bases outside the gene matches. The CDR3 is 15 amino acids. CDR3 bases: TGTGCCAGCAGTTTTTCCGGACAGGGAGGTCAGCCCCAGCATTTT. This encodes CASSFSGQGGQPQHF.

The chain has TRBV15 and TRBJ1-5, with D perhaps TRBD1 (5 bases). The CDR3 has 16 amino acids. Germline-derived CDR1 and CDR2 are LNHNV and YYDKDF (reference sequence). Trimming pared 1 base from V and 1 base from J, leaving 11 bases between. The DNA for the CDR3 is TGTGCCACCAGCAGAGTTGGGGGGTACAGCAATCAGCCCCAGCATTTT. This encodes CATSRVGGYSNQPQHF. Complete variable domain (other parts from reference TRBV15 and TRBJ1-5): DAMVIQNPRYQVTQFGKPVTLSCSQTLNHNVMYWYQQKSSQAPKLLFHYYDKDFNNEADTPDNFQSRRPNTSFCFLDIRSPGLGDTAMYLCATSRVGGYSNQPQHFGDGTRLSIL.

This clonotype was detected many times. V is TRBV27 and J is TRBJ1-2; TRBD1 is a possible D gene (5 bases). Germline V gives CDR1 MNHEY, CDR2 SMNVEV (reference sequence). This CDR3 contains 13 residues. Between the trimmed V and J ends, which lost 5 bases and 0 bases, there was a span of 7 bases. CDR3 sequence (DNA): TGTGCCAGCAGTCCGGGGCCTAACTATGGCTACACCTTC. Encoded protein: CASSPGPNYGYTF.

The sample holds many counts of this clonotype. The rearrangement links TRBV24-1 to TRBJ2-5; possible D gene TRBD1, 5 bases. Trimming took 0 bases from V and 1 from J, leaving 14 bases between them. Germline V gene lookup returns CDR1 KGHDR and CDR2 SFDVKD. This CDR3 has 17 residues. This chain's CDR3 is CATSDLPQGTAQETQYF. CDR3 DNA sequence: TGTGCCACCAGTGATTTGCCCCAGGGTACCGCCCAAGAGACCCAGTACTTC.

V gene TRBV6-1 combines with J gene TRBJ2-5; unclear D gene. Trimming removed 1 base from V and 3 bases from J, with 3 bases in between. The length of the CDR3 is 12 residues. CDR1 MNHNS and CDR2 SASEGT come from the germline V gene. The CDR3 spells CASSEVKETQYF. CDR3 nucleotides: TGTGCCAGCAGTGAAGTAAAAGAGACCCAGTACTTC.

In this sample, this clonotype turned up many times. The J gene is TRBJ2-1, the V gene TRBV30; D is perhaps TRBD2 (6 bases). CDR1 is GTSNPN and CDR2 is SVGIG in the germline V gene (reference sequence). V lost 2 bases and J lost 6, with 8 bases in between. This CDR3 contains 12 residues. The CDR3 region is CAWSIGGNEQFF. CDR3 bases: TGTGCCTGGAGTATCGGGGGCAATGAGCAGTTCTTC.

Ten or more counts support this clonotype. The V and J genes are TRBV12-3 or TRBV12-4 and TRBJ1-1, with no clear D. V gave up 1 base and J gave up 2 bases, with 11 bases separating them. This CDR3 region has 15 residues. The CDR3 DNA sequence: TGTGCCAGCAGTTTAGGTGTCTCGTTCAACACTGAAGCTTTCTTT. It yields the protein CASSLGVSFNTEAFF.

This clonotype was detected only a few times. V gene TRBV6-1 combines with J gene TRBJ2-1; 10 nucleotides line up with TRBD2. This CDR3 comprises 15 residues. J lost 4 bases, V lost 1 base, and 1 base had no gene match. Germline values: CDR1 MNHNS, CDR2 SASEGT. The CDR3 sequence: CASSEELAGYNEQFF. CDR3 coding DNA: TGTGCCAGCAGTGAAGAACTAGCGGGGTACAATGAGCAGTTCTTC.

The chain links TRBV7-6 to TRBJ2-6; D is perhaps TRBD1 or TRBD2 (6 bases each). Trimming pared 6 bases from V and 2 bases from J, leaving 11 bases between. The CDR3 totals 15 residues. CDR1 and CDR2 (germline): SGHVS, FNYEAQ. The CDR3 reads CASSIGGTGANVLTF. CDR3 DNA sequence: TGTGCCAGCAGTATAGGGGGGACTGGGGCCAACGTCCTGACTTTC.

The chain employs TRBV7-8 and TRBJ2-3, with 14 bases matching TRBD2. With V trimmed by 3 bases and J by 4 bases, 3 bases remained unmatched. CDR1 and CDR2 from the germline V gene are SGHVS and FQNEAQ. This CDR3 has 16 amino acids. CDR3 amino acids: CASSFRLAGGPDTQYF. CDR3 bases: TGTGCCAGCAGCTTTCGACTAGCGGGAGGGCCAGATACGCAGTATTTT.